Sequencing of this T cell receptor (beta chain) was carried out in a study of molecular identifiers for immune sequencing clone quantification. TCRdb independently ran MiXCR on the PCR reads; one entry per CDR3 protein. The table includes approximately 54,000 distinct CDR3 sequences, under 30% detected once. The germline V gene encodes CDR1 MNHEY and CDR2 SMNVEV (reference sequence). V lost 4 bases and J lost 3, with 10 bases in between. The CDR3 is made up of 14 amino acids. This sequence joins TRBV27 and TRBJ1-5; no firm D call. What was sequenced was naive CD8+ T cells from blood, with Jurkat cell RNA spiked in. The subset is: FACS-sorted CD8+CD4-CCR7+CD45RA+ naive T cells. This receptor was identified in a human donor in good health. Some libraries in this study had Jurkat cell RNA spiked in. This chain's CDR3 is CASSSAGFNQPQHF. The CDR3 region has the DNA TGTGCCAGCAGTTCTGCAGGCTTCAATCAGCCCCAGCATTTT.